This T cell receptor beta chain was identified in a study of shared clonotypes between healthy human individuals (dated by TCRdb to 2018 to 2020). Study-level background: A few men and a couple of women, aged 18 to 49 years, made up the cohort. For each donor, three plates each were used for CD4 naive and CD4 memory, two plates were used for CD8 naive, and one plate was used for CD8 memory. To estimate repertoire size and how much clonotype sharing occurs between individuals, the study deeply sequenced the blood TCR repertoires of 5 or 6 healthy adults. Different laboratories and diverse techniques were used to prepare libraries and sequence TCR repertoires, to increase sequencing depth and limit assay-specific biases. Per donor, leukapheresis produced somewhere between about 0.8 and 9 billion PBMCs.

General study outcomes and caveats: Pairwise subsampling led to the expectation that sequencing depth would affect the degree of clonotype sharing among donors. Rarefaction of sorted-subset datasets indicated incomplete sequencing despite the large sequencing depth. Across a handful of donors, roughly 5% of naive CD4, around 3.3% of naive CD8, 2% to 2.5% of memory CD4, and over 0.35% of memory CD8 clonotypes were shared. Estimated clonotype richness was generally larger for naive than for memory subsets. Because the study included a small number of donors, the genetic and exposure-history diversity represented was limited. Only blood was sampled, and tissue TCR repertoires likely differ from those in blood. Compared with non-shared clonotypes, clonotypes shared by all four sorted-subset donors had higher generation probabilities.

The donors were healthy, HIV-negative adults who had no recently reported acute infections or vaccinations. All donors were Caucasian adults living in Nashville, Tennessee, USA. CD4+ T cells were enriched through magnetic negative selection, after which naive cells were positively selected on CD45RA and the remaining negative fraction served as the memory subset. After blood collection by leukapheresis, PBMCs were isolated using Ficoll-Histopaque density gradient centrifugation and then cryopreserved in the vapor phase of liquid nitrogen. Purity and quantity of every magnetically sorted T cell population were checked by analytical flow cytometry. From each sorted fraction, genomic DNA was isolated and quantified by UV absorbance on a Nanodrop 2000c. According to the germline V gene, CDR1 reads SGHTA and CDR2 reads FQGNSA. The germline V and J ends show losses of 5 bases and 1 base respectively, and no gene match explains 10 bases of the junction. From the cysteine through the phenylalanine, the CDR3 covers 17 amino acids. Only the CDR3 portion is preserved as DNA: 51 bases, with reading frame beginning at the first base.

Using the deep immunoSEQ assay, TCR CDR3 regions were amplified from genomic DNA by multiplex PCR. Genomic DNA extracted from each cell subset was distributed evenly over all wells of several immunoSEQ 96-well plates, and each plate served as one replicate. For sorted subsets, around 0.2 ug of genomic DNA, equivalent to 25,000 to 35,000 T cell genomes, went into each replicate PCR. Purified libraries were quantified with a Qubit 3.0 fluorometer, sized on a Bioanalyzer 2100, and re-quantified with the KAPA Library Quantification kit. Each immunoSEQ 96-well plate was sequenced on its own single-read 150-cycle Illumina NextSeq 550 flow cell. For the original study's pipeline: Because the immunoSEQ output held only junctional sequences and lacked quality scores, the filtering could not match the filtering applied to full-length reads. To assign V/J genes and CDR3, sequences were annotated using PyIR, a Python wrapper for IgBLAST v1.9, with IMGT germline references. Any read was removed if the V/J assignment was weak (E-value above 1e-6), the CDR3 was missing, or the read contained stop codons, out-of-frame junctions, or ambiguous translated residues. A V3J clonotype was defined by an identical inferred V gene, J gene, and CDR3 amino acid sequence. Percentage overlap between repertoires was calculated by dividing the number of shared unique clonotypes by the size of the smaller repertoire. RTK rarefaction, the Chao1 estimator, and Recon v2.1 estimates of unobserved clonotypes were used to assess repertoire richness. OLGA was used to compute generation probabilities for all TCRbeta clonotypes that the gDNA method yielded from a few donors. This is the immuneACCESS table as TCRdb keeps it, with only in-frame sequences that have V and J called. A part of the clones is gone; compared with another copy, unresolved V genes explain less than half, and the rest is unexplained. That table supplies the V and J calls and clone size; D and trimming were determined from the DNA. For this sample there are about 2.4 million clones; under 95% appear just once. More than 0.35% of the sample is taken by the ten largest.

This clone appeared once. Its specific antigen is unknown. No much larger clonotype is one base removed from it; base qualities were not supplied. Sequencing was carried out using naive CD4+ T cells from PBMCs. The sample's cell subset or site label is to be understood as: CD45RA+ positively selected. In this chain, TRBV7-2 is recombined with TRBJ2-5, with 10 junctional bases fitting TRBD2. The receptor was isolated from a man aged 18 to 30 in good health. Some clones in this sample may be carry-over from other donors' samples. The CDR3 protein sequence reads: CASSIPRGTSVQETQYF. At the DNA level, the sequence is TGTGCCAGCAGCATCCCCCGTGGGACTAGCGTCCAAGAGACCCAGTACTTC.